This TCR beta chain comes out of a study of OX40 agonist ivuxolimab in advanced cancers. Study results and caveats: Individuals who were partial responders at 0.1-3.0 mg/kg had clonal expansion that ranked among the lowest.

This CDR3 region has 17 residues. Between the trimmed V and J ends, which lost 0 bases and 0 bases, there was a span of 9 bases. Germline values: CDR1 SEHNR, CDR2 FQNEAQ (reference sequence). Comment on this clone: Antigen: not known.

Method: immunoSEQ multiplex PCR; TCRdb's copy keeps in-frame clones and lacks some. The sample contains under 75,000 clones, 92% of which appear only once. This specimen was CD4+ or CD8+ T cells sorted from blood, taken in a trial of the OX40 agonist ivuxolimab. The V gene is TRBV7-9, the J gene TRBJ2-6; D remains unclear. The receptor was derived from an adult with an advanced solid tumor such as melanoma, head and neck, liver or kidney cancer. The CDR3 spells CASSLAGSYSGANVLTF. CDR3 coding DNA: TGTGCCAGCAGCTTAGCGGGGTCGTACTCTGGGGCCAACGTCCTGACTTTC.